This TCR beta chain came from a study of CD8+CD57+ T cells in acquired aplastic anemia. By proportion, this clonotype is medium-sized (0.01 to 0.1%). The study profiled TCR beta VDJ and CDR3 using genomic DNA as template. MiXCR, applied by TCRdb to the reads, yields one record per CDR3 protein. The sample consists of tens of thousands of distinct CDR3 sequences, 65% to 80% of them appearing once. The CDR3 is made up of 15 amino acids. V lost 7 bases and J lost 6; bases outside the gene matches: 15. Germline-derived CDR1 and CDR2 are SGHTS and YDEGEE. This clonotype was sampled from a human donor in good health, serving as a control. The source material was sorted CD4+, CD8+, or CD8+CD57+ T cells (not recorded which) from PBMCs. The J gene is TRBJ1-2, the V gene TRBV5-8; 7 positions agree with TRBD1. The chain's CDR3 is CASGHSGGIYDGYTF. The CDR3 nucleotides read TGTGCCAGCGGACATTCAGGGGGGATATATGATGGCTACACCTTC.